This T cell receptor (beta chain) was sequenced in a study of Ad26.COV2.S vaccination and SARS-CoV-2 variants. Treatment denoted: around 19 received Ad26.COV2.S at low or high dose, single or two shots; about 5 received placebo; per-sample allocation not given. Repertoires come from day 63 after the first vaccine or placebo injection. Profiling relied on immunoSEQ multiplex PCR, and the TCRdb table lists in-frame clones only, not all of them. The sample lists some 270,000 clones; roughly 89% were seen once. The CDR3 runs to 14 residues. V shed 5 bases, J shed 7 bases, and the junction held 3 bases outside the gene matches. In germline, CDR1 is SGHTA, CDR2 FQGTGA. The count of this clone is one.

The specimen was peripheral blood, collected in a trial of Ad26.COV2.S vaccine versus placebo. This TCR was recovered from a person aged 18-65 years who received the Ad26.COV2.S COVID-19 vaccine or a placebo. This chain joins TRBV7-3 and TRBJ1-6; 9 bases are shared with TRBD1. The CDR3 here is CASSRQGVNSPLHF. In DNA form, the CDR3 reads TGTGCCAGCAGCCGACAGGGGGTGAATTCACCCCTCCACTTT.